This T cell receptor (beta chain) appears in the sequencing data of a study of Tregs in tolerant kidney transplant recipients. Findings of the study overall: Few patients were studied, so findings need validation in larger groups.

Unstimulated Tregs (CD4+CD25+CD127-) and CD4+CD25- non-Tregs were sorted from PBMCs. This CDR3 region has 16 residues. From germline, CDR1 is SNHLY and CDR2 FYNNEI. V lost 5 bases and J lost 0; bases outside the gene matches: 4. Concerning this clone itself: Its antigen is unknown.

The protocol was immunoSEQ multiplex PCR, while the TCRdb copy is restricted to in-frame clones and leaves out a portion. The table has some 100,000 clones, roughly 93% seen once. This sequence joins TRBV2 and TRBJ2-2, with TRBD1 matching over 9 bases. The TCR was taken from a human donor in good health. Sample: CD4+ T cells from blood. CDR3 amino acids: CASSPWTGANTGELFF. Written as DNA, the CDR3 is TGTGCCAGCAGTCCTTGGACAGGGGCGAACACCGGGGAGCTGTTTTTT.